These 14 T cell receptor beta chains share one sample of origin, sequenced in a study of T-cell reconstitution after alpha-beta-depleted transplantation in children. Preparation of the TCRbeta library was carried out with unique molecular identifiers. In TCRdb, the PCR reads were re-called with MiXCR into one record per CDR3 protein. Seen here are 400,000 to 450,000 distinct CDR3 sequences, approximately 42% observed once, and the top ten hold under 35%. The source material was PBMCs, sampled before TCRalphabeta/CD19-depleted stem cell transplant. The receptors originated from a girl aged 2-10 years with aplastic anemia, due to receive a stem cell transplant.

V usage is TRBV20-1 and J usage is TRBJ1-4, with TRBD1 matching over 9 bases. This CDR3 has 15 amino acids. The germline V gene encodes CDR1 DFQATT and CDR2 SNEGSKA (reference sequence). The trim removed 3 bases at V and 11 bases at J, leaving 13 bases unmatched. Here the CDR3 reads CSASNTGTGWLKLFF. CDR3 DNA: TGCAGTGCTAGTAACACCGGGACAGGGTGGTTGAAACTGTTTTTT.

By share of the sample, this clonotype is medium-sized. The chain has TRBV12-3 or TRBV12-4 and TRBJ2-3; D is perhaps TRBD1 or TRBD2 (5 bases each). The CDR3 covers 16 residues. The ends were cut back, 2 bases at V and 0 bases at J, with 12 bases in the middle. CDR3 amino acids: CASSLLSGPSTDTQYF. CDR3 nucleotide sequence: TGTGCCAGCAGTTTATTGTCGGGACCTAGCACAGATACGCAGTATTTT.

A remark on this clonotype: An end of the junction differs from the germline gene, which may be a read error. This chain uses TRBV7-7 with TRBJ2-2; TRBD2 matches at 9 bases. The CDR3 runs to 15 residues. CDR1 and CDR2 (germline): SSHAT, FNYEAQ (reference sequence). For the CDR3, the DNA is TGTGCTAGCAGCCCAGGACTAGCGCTCACCGGGGAGCTGTTTTTT. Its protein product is CASSPGLALTGELFF. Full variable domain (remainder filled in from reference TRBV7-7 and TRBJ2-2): GAGVSQSPRYKVTKRGQDVTLRCDPISSHATLYWYQQALGQGPEFLTYFNYEAQPDKSGLPSDRFSAERPEGSISTLTIQRTEQRDSAMYRCASSPGLALTGELFFGEGSRLTVL.

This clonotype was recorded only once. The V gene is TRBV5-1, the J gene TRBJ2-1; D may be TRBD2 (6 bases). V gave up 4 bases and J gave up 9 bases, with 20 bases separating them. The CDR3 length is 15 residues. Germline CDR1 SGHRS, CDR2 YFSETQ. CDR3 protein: CASSPRDWEMAEQFF. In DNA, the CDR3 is TGCGCCAGCAGCCCCCGGGACTGGGAAATGGCTGAGCAGTTCTTC. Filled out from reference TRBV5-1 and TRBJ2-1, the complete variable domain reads KAGVTQTPRYLIKTRGQQVTLSCSPISGHRSVSWYQQTPGQGLQFLFEYFSETQRNKGNFPGRFSGRQFSNSRSEMNVSTLELGDSALYLCASSPRDWEMAEQFFGPGTRLTVL.

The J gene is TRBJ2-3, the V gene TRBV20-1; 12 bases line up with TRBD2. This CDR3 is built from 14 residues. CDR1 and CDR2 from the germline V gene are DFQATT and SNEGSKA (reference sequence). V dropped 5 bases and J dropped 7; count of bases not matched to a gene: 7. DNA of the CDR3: TGCAGTGCTCCCACTAGCGGGAGGACCTATACGCAGTATTTT. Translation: CSAPTSGRTYTQYF.

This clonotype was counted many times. The chain's CDR3 is CSARDPLTSVREQFF. In DNA form, the CDR3 reads TGCAGTGCTAGAGATCCTTTGACTAGCGTTAGGGAGCAGTTCTTC. The chain is built from TRBV20-1 and TRBJ2-1; 8 nucleotides agree with TRBD2. Germline V gives CDR1 DFQATT, CDR2 SNEGSKA (reference sequence). CDR3 length: 15 residues. V shed 0 bases and J 10 bases; nucleotides not matched to a gene: 11.

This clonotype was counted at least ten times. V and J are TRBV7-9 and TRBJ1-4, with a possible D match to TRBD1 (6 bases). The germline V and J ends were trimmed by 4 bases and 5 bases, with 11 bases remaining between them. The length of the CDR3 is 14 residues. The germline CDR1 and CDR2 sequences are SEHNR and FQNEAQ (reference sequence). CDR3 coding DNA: TGTGCCAGCAGCTCAACGGACAGAAATGAAAAACTGTTTTTT. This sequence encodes CASSSTDRNEKLFF.

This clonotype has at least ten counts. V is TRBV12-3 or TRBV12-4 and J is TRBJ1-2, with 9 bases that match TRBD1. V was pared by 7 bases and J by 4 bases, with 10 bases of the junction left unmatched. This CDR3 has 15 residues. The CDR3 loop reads CASTLSGQGGYGYTF. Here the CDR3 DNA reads TGTGCCAGCACCCTCTCGGGACAGGGAGGCTATGGCTACACCTTC.

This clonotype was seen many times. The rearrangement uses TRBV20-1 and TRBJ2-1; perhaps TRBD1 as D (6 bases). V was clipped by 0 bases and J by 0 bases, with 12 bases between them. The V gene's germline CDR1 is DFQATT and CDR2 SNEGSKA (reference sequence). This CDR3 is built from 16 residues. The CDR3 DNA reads TGCAGTGCTAGAGATGCGAGGGGGAGCTCCTACAATGAGCAGTTCTTC. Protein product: CSARDARGSSYNEQFF.

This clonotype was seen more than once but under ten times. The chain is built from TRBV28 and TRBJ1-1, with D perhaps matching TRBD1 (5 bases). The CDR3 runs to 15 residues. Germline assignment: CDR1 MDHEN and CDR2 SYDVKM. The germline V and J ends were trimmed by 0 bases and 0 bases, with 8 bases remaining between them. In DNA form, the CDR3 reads TGTGCCAGCAGTTTATGGGGGACGGTGAACACTGAAGCTTTCTTT. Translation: CASSLWGTVNTEAFF.

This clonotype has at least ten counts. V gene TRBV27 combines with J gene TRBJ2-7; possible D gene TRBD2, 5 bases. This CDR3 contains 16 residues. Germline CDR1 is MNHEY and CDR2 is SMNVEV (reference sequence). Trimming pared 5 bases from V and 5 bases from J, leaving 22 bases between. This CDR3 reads CASSPGWQEIDDEQYF. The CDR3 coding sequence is TGTGCCAGCAGTCCGGGGTGGCAGGAGATAGATGACGAGCAGTACTTC.

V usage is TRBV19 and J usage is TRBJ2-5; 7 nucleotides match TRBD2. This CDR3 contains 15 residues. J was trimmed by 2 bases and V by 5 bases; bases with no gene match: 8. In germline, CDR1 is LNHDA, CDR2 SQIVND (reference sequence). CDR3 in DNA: TGTGCCAGTAGTCCCAGCCCGGGACTACAAGAGACCCAGTACTTC. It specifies CASSPSPGLQETQYF.

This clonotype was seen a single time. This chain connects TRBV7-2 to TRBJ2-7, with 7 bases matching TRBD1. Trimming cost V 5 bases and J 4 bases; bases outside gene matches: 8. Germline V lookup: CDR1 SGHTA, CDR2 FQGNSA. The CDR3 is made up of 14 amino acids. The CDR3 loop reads CASSPTRGRYEQYF. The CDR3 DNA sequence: TGTGCCAGCAGCCCCACCAGGGGGAGATACGAGCAGTACTTC.

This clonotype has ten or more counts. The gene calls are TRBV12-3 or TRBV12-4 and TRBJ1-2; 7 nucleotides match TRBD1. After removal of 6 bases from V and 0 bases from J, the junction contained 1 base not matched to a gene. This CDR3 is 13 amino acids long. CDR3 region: CASSQGANYGYTF. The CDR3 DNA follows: TGTGCCAGCAGCCAGGGGGCTAACTATGGCTACACCTTC.